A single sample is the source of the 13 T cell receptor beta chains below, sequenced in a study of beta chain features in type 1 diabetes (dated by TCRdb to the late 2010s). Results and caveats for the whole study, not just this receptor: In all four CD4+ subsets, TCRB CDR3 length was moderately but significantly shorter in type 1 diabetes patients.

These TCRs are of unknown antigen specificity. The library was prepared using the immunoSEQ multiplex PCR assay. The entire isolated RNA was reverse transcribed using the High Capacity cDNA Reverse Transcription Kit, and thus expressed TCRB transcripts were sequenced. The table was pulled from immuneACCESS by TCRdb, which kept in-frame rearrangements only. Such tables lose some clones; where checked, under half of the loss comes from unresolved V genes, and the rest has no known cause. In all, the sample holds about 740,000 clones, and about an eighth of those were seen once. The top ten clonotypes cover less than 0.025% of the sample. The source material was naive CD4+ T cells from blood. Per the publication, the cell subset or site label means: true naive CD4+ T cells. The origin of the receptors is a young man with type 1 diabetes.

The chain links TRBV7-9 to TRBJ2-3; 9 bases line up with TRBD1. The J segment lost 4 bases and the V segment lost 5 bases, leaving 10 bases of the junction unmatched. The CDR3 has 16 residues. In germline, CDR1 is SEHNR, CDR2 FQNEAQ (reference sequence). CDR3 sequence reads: CASSPGQGRIADTQYF. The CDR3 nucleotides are TGTGCCAGCAGCCCTGGACAGGGGAGAATCGCAGATACGCAGTATTTT. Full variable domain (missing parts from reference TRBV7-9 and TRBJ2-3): DTGVSQNPRHKITKRGQNVTFRCDPISEHNRLYWYRQTLGQGPEFLTYFQNEAQLEKSRLLSDRFSAERPKGSFSTLEIQRTEQGDSAMYLCASSPGQGRIADTQYFGPGTRLTVL.

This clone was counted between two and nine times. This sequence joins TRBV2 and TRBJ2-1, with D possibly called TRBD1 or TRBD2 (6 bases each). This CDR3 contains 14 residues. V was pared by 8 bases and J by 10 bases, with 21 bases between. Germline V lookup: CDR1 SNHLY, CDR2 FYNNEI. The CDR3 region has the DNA TGTGCCAGCCAAATCACCGGGGGCGCAAGGGAGCAGTTCTTC. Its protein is CASQITGGAREQFF.

The CDR3 reads CAWSLAGSGYGYTF. CDR3 coding DNA: TGTGCCTGGAGTTTGGCAGGGAGTGGCTATGGCTACACCTTC. The chain recombines TRBV30 with TRBJ1-2, with a possible D match to TRBD1 (5 bases). This CDR3 region has 14 residues. Trimming shortened V by 2 bases and J by 4 bases, and 14 bases separated the two germline ends. Looked up from germline, CDR1 is GTSNPN and CDR2 is SVGIG (reference sequence). Combining the CDR3 with reference TRBV30 and TRBJ1-2 gives the whole variable domain SQTIHQWPATLVQPVGSPLSLECTVEGTSNPNLYWYRQAAGRGLQLLFYSVGIGQISSEVPQNLSASRPQDRQFILSSKKLLLSDSGFYLCAWSLAGSGYGYTFGSGTRLTVV.

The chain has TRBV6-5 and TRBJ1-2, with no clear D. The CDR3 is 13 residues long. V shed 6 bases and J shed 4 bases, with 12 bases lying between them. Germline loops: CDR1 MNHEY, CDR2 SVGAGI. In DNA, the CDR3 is TGTGCCAGCAGCCTAACCCGTAGCTATGGCTACACCTTC. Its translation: CASSLTRSYGYTF.

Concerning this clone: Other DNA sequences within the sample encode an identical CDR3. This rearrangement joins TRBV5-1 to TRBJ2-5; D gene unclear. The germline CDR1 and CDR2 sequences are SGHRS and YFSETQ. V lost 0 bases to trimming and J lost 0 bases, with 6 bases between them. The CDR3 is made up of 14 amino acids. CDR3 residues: CASSLGPYQETQYF. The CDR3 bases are TGCGCCAGCAGCTTGGGCCCGTACCAAGAGACCCAGTACTTC.

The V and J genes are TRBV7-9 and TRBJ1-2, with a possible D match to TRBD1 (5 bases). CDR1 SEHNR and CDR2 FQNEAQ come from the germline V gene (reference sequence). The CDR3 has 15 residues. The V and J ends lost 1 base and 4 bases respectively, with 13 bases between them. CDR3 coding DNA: TGTGCCAGCAGCTTAGGAGCTTCACAGGCCTATGGCTACACCTTC. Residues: CASSLGASQAYGYTF.

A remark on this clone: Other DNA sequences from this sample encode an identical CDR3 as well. The CDR3 here is CASSVEGGNTIYF. CDR3 DNA sequence: TGTGCCAGCAGCGTAGAGGGTGGAAACACCATATATTTT. This chain connects TRBV9 to TRBJ1-3; D is undetermined. Trimming pared 0 bases from V and 3 bases from J, leaving 4 bases between. The germline V gene encodes CDR1 SGDLS and CDR2 YYNGEE. This CDR3 spans 13 amino acids.

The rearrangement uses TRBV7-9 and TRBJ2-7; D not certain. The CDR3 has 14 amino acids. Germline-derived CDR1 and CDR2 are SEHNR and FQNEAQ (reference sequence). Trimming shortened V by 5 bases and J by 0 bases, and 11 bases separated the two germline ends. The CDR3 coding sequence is TGTGCCAGCAGCCCTATAGGCGTCTCCTACGAGCAGTACTTC. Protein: CASSPIGVSYEQYF.

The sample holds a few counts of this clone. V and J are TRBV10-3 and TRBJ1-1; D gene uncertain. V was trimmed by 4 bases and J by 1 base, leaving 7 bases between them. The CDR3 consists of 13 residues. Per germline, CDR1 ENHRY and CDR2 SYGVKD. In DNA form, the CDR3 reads TGTGCCATCAGTGCCCGGGGGAACACTGAAGCTTTCTTT. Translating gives CAISARGNTEAFF.

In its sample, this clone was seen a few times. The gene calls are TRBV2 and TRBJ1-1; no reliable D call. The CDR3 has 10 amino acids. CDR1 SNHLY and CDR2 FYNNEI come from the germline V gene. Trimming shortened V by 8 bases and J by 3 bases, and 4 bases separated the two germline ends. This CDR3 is CASLYTEAFF. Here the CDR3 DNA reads TGTGCCAGCCTTTACACTGAAGCTTTCTTT.

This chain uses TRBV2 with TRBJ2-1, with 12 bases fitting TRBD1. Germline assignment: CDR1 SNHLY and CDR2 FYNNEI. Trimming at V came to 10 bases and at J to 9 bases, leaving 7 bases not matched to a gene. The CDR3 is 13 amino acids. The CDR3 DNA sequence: TGTGCCAACCCGGGACAGGGGGCGTCTGAGCAGTTCTTC. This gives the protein CANPGQGASEQFF.

CDR3: CASSSGTDYSDSNQPQHF. The CDR3 DNA follows: TGTGCCAGCAGCTCCGGGACAGACTACTCCGATAGCAATCAGCCCCAGCATTTT. The chain is built from TRBV11-2 and TRBJ1-5; TRBD1 matches 7 bases. The CDR3 length is 18 residues. Germline CDR1 SGHAT, CDR2 FQNNGV. Germline trimming cut 4 bases from V and 0 bases from J; bases unmatched to any gene: 12.

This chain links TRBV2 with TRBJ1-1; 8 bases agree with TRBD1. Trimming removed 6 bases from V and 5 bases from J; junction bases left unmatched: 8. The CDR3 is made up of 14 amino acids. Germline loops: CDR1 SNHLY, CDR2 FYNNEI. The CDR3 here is CASSDTGGETEAFF. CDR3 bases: TGTGCCAGCAGCGACACAGGGGGAGAAACTGAAGCTTTCTTT.